This T cell receptor beta chain was sequenced in a study of control samples from healthy donors and cancer patients. Produced via immunoSEQ multiplex PCR; TCRdb's table is partial and in-frame only. The sample shows 100,000 to 150,000 clones, roughly 86% of them seen only once. The V and J ends lost 5 bases and 5 bases, in that order; junction bases with no gene match: 5. Germline CDR1 reads SGHTA; CDR2 reads FQGNSA. This CDR3 has 13 amino acids. Sequenced: blood. The clonotype originates from a man in his fifties or sixties in good health. V usage is TRBV7-2 and J usage is TRBJ1-2; 7 nucleotides align to TRBD1. DNA of the CDR3: TGTGCCAGCAGCCCTGACAGGGATTATGGCTACACCTTC. Translation gives CASSPDRDYGYTF.